One sample yielded the 24 T cell receptor beta chains listed below, sequenced in a study of T cells in Graves' hyperthyroidism and ophthalmopathy. Amplified TCR beta CDR3 regions came from RNA transcripts. When the TCR CDR3 underwent first-round RT-PCR, the HTBI primer set was used. TCRdb analysed the multiplex PCR reads with MiXCR anew, one entry per CDR3 protein. The repertoire includes approximately 400,000 distinct CDR3 sequences, approximately 15% of them detected once, and roughly 20% sits in the top ten. Specimen: blood. The receptors come from a man aged 25 to 40 with Graves' hyperthyroidism that later progressed to Graves' ophthalmopathy.

This clonotype was found a few times. The genes are TRBV27 and TRBJ1-1; D ambiguous. Trimming stripped 10 bases from V and 4 bases from J, with 16 bases between. CDR3 size: 13 residues. Germline values: CDR1 MNHEY, CDR2 SMNVEV (reference sequence). CDR3: CATSRAHCTEAFF. The CDR3 DNA follows: TGTGCCACCTCGCGGGCGCATTGCACTGAAGCTTTCTTT.

The chain links TRBV12-3 or TRBV12-4 to TRBJ2-5; a possible D gene is TRBD1 (5 bases). This CDR3 region has 14 residues. V lost 2 bases and J 2 bases, leaving 9 bases between the germline ends. The CDR3 here is CASSLRGAQETQYF. The CDR3 DNA is TGTGCCAGCAGTTTAAGGGGCGCTCAAGAGACCCAGTACTTC.

The chain recombines TRBV4-1 with TRBJ2-7, with D unresolved. The CDR3 loop spans 14 amino acids. Trimming took off 2 bases at V and 2 bases at J, with 10 bases between the two ends. Germline V gives CDR1 MGHRA, CDR2 YSYEKL. CDR3 sequence: CASSQSQETYEQYF. The DNA of the CDR3 is TGCGCCAGCAGCCAAAGCCAGGAGACCTACGAGCAGTACTTC.

This clonotype has a count of ten or more. This chain joins TRBV6-1 and TRBJ1-2, with TRBD1 matching over 9 bases. Unmatched junction bases numbered 6, after V lost 6 bases and J lost 7 bases. The CDR3 runs to 13 residues. The V gene's germline CDR1 is MNHNS and CDR2 SASEGT. The CDR3 nucleotides are TGTGCCAGCAGCACGGGACAGGGCGGTGGCTACACCTTC. Residues: CASSTGQGGGYTF.

The V gene is TRBV7-6, the J gene TRBJ2-7; D gene unclear. Germline CDR1 and CDR2: SGHVS and FNYEAQ. This CDR3 has 13 residues. The germline V and J ends were trimmed by 1 base and 6 bases, with 10 bases remaining between them. Written as DNA, the CDR3 is TGTGCCAGCAGCTTAGGACATCTCACCGAGCAGTACTTC. It encodes CASSLGHLTEQYF.

This clonotype was recorded a few times. The rearrangement joins TRBV7-9 to TRBJ1-3; no reliable D call. In germline, CDR1 is SEHNR, CDR2 FQNEAQ (reference sequence). The CDR3 consists of 14 residues. Between the trimmed V and J ends, which lost 5 bases and 0 bases, there was a span of 8 bases. CDR3 region: CASSRTNSGNTIYF. The CDR3 coding sequence is TGTGCCAGCAGCCGAACTAACTCTGGAAACACCATATATTTT.

The sample holds many counts of this clonotype. V and J are TRBV7-9 and TRBJ2-3; 9 bases line up with TRBD2. CDR3 length: 17 amino acids. V was pared by 0 bases and J by 1 base, with 5 bases of the junction left unmatched. CDR1 is SEHNR, CDR2 FQNEAQ, per germline (reference sequence). CDR3 sequence (DNA): TGTGCCAGCAGCTTAGCGGTGGCTAGCGGGGGCACAGATACGCAGTATTTT. Translating gives CASSLAVASGGTDTQYF.

This clonotype was observed at least ten times. The chain carries TRBV30 and TRBJ1-6; unclear D gene. This CDR3 region has 13 residues. V was cut by 4 bases and J by 4 bases, with 8 bases left in between. CDR1 and CDR2 (germline): GTSNPN, SVGIG (reference sequence). CDR3 DNA: TGTGCCTGGACCCACGGATATAATTCACCCCTCCACTTT. Translated: CAWTHGYNSPLHF.

This clonotype has at least ten counts. This chain connects TRBV5-1 to TRBJ1-1; perhaps TRBD1 as D (6 bases). The CDR3 spans 16 residues. Trimming took 0 bases from V and 0 from J, leaving 12 bases between them. CDR1 and CDR2 (germline): SGHRS, YFSETQ. The CDR3 coding sequence is TGCGCCAGCAGCTTGGGCCAGGGGATGATGAACACTGAAGCTTTCTTT. Its translation is CASSLGQGMMNTEAFF. Using reference TRBV5-1 and TRBJ1-1 for the parts outside the CDR3, the full variable domain is KAGVTQTPRYLIKTRGQQVTLSCSPISGHRSVSWYQQTPGQGLQFLFEYFSETQRNKGNFPGRFSGRQFSNSRSEMNVSTLELGDSALYLCASSLGQGMMNTEAFFGQGTRLTVV.

There are a few counts of this clonotype. In nucleotides, the CDR3 is TGCAGTGCGAGGAAATTTCCAGCGAAGGTGGGACAGGGGATTAACATTCAGTACTTC. Protein: CSARKFPAKVGQGINIQYF. This sequence joins TRBV20-1 and TRBJ2-4; 10 bases map to TRBD1. Germline-derived CDR1 and CDR2 are DFQATT and SNEGSKA (reference sequence). V gave up 6 bases and J gave up 7 bases; unmatched junction bases: 24. This CDR3 contains 19 residues.

The chain links TRBV28 to TRBJ1-2; possible D gene TRBD1, 5 bases. The ends were cut back, 5 bases at V and 0 bases at J, with 22 bases in the middle. CDR3 length equals 18 residues. The germline gives CDR1 MDHEN, CDR2 SYDVKM. In nucleotides, the CDR3 is TGTGCCAGCAGTCCAATTCGGGGCCGTCTCAACTCTAACTATGGCTACACCTTC. Translating gives CASSPIRGRLNSNYGYTF.

The chain couples TRBV7-6 to TRBJ1-5, with D possibly being TRBD1 (6 bases). Germline CDR1 is SGHVS and CDR2 is FNYEAQ. The CDR3 has 13 residues. V lost 4 bases and J 15 bases, leaving 19 bases between the germline ends. The CDR3 sequence is CASSYQPQGSWHF. In DNA, the CDR3 is TGTGCCAGCAGCTACCAACCACAGGGATCGTGGCATTTT.

This clonotype was observed many times. The chain recombines TRBV20-1 with TRBJ1-3; D is unresolved. V was shortened by 0 bases and J by 4 bases, with 7 bases between the two germline ends. From germline, CDR1 is DFQATT and CDR2 SNEGSKA (reference sequence). The CDR3 sequence is 13 residues long. Here the CDR3 reads CSARDSTGNTIYF. The DNA for the CDR3 is TGCAGTGCTAGAGATTCGACGGGAAACACCATATATTTT.

The rearrangement links TRBV19 to TRBJ2-1; D gene ambiguous. Germline lookup yields CDR1 LNHDA and CDR2 SQIVND (reference sequence). The CDR3 runs to 15 residues. V was pared by 7 bases and J by 6 bases, with 19 bases between. The CDR3 nucleotides read TGTGCCAGTACCCCGTACGGTAGGTTGGGCAATGAGCAGTTCTTC. This codes for CASTPYGRLGNEQFF.

The rearrangement joins TRBV7-9 to TRBJ2-5; 7 nucleotides line up with TRBD1. This CDR3 comprises 14 residues. Germline lookup yields CDR1 SEHNR and CDR2 FQNEAQ (reference sequence). The V and J ends lost 6 bases and 4 bases, in that order; junction bases with no gene match: 8. CDR3 in DNA: TGTGCCAGCAGTGTAACCAGGGGGATAGAGACCCAGTACTTC. It is translated as CASSVTRGIETQYF.

This clonotype appeared many times. This sequence joins TRBV28 and TRBJ2-4, with 9 bases identical to TRBD1. Trimming took 5 bases from V and 1 from J; bases not matched to a gene: 12. This CDR3 is 18 amino acids long. Germline V gene sequence: CDR1 MDHEN, CDR2 SYDVKM. This CDR3 reads CASSPLGTGGRAKNIQYF. DNA for the CDR3: TGTGCCAGCAGTCCCCTAGGAACAGGGGGCAGGGCCAAAAACATTCAGTACTTC.

In this sample, this clonotype turned up many times. The V gene is TRBV3-1, the J gene TRBJ2-7; 7 bases align to TRBD1. The CDR3 runs to 13 residues. V trimming: 2 bases; J trimming: 6 bases; junction bases outside the gene matches: 4. CDR1 and CDR2 from the germline V gene are LGHDT and YNNKEL (reference sequence). CDR3 residues: CASSQRRGSEQYF. Here the CDR3 DNA reads TGTGCCAGCAGCCAACGCAGGGGGAGCGAGCAGTACTTC.

This clonotype has at least ten counts. The rearrangement links TRBV6-1 to TRBJ2-5; 8 bases agree with TRBD2. From germline, CDR1 is MNHNS and CDR2 SASEGT. This CDR3 is 14 amino acids long. J lost 4 bases, V lost 10 bases, and 11 bases had no gene match. This CDR3 reads CATIRGGGTETQYF. The CDR3 DNA is TGTGCCACCATCCGGGGGGGCGGAACAGAGACCCAGTACTTC.

The rearrangement uses TRBV6-1 and TRBJ1-2; a possible D gene is TRBD1 (5 bases). Germline V lookup: CDR1 MNHNS, CDR2 SASEGT. The CDR3 has 11 residues. Trimming removed 7 bases from V and 7 bases from J, with 10 bases in between. The DNA of the CDR3 is TGTGCCAGCACCCCAGGGCGTGGCTACACCTTC. Translated: CASTPGRGYTF.

This chain links TRBV19 with TRBJ1-5, with 9 bases that match TRBD1. From germline, CDR1 is LNHDA and CDR2 SQIVND (reference sequence). CDR3 size: 15 residues. The J segment lost 0 bases and the V segment lost 6 bases, leaving 3 bases of the junction unmatched. The DNA of the CDR3 is TGTGCCAGTAGGACAGGGGGGTATAGCAATCAGCCCCAGCATTTT. Translated, it gives CASRTGGYSNQPQHF.

Concerning this clonotype: Since a much larger clone is just one base distant, this may be a read error. The gene calls are TRBV7-3 and TRBJ2-2; 8 bases are a match to TRBD2. Germline CDR1 is SGHTA and CDR2 is FQGTGA. The CDR3 runs 17 residues. The CDR3 DNA reads as TGTGCCAACAGCTTAATTGGAGGGGGACTAGAGGTCGGGGAGCTGTTTTTT. Amino acid sequence: CANSLIGGGLEVGELFF.

This clonotype occurred a few times. The chain uses TRBV4-1 and TRBJ1-2; possibly TRBD1 for D (5 bases). The germline V gene has CDR1 MGHRA and CDR2 YSYEKL. The CDR3 has 17 residues. Trimming took off 0 bases at V and 6 bases at J, with 20 bases between the two ends. CDR3 amino acids: CASSQDGAARGRDGYTF. CDR3 sequence (DNA): TGCGCCAGCAGCCAAGATGGTGCGGCCCGGGGCCGAGATGGCTACACCTTC.

This clonotype has only one observation. The DNA of the CDR3 is TGTGCCAGTTGCCCGGACTGGGACGGGGAGCTGTTTTTT. Protein: CASCPDWDGELFF. The rearrangement joins TRBV19 to TRBJ2-2; the D gene is possibly TRBD2 (5 bases). Trimming shortened V by 8 bases and J by 7 bases, and 14 bases separated the two germline ends. This CDR3 region has 13 residues. CDR1 is LNHDA and CDR2 is SQIVND in the germline V gene (reference sequence).

The sample holds many counts of this clonotype. The rearrangement links TRBV6-6 to TRBJ1-5, with 7 bases lining up with TRBD1. This CDR3 is 14 amino acids long. Germline V gene lookup returns CDR1 MNHNY and CDR2 SVGAGI (reference sequence). V shed 2 bases, J shed 5 bases, and the junction held 3 bases outside the gene matches. The CDR3 DNA sequence: TGTGCCAGCAGTTACGCCGGGACAGATCAGCCCCAGCATTTT. Protein: CASSYAGTDQPQHF.